This T cell receptor (beta chain) comes out of a study of OX40 agonist ivuxolimab in advanced cancers. Overall study context: Ivuxolimab is an agonistic anti-OX40 (CD134) antibody, and patients were treated with it.

Clones were sequenced by immunoSEQ multiplex PCR, and TCRdb holds only the in-frame ones, with some missing. The sample includes over 45,000 clones, roughly 80% of them seen just once. Worth noting for this clone: Its antigen is as yet unknown.

Trimming shortened V by 2 bases and J by 5 bases, and 9 bases separated the two germline ends. Germline V gene lookup returns CDR1 SGHTA and CDR2 FQGNSA. CDR3 length equals 13 residues. Whole-study findings and limits: Certain nonresponders likewise exhibited a low normalized T-cell clonal expansion. Expansion of clones was among the lowest in partial responders at 0.1-3.0 mg/kg.

This clonotype was sampled from an adult with an advanced solid tumor such as melanoma, head and neck, liver or kidney cancer. The gene calls are TRBV7-2 and TRBJ1-2, with D perhaps TRBD1 (6 bases). Sequences were derived from CD4+ or CD8+ T cells sorted from blood, sampled in a trial of the OX40 agonist ivuxolimab. CDR3 sequence reads: CASSLTRGYGYTF. CDR3 nucleotide sequence: TGTGCCAGCAGCTTAACCAGGGGTTATGGCTACACCTTC.